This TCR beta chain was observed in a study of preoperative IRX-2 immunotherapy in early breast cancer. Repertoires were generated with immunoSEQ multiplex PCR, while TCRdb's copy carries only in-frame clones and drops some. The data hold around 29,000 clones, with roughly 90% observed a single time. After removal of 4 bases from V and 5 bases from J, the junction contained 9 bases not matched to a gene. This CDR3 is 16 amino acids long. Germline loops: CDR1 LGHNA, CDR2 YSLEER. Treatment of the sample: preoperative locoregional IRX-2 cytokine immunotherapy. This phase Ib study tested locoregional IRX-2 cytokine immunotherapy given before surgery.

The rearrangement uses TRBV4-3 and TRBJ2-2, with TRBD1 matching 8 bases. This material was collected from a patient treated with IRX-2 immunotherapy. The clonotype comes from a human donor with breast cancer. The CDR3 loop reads CASSPGQGALTGELFF. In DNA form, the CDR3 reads TGCGCCAGCAGCCCCGGTCAGGGGGCGCTGACCGGGGAGCTGTTTTTT.